What follows describes a single TCR beta chain. Its cognate antigen is unknown. These data originate in a study of T cell responses to AZD1222 COVID-19 vaccine. Study conclusions and caveats: AZD1222 recipients seropositive at baseline numbered only six or seven. Repertoire sampling happened only post peak T cell response.

Looked up from germline, CDR1 is MDHEN and CDR2 is SYDVKM. CDR3 size: 14 residues. After removal of 7 bases from V and 6 bases from J, the junction contained 9 bases not matched to a gene. Using immunoSEQ multiplex PCR, the repertoire was profiled, and TCRdb retains in-frame clones only, with some absent. The sample includes about 120,000 clones, roughly nine tenths of them seen just once. Sequenced here: peripheral blood, sampled on day 0 of AZD1222 vaccination. The chain carries TRBV28 and TRBJ1-1, with 9 bases fitting TRBD1. The receptor comes from an adult in good health. CDR3 region: CASTTTGGPAEAFF. The CDR3 DNA reads as TGTGCCAGCACAACGACAGGGGGTCCGGCTGAAGCTTTCTTT. Variable domain in full (rest from reference TRBV28 and TRBJ1-1): DVKVTQSSRYLVKRTGEKVFLECVQDMDHENMFWYRQDPGLGLRLIYFSYDVKMKEKGDIPEGYSVSREKKERFSLILESASTNQTSMYLCASTTTGGPAEAFFGQGTRLTVV.